Below, one TCR beta chain is given with its context. Its matching antigen is unknown. The data stem from a study of cytomegalovirus exposure and HLA in healthy donors. The PCR employed 60 Vbeta primers together with 13 Jbeta primers. Clones were read by immunoSEQ multiplex PCR, and TCRdb kept only the in-frame ones, dropping some. The sample has roughly 180,000 clones, more than 65% seen once. Overall study findings and caveats: Prediction of most subjects' HLA-A and HLA-B alleles by TCR beta sequences was reportedly accurate. No immune exposure information besides CMV serostatus was available. Despite most TCR sequences being rare, some public TCRs occurred in many donors. TRBV6-2, TRBV6-3 and some other V segments were excluded as indistinguishable.

CDR3 length equals 20 residues. Germline V CDR1 and CDR2: SGHNT, YYREEE (reference sequence). V was pared by 3 bases and J by 2 bases, with 23 bases of the junction left unmatched. The chain joins TRBV5-4 to TRBJ2-7; TRBD2 matches at 7 bases. The sample consisted of PBMCs. This TCR derives from a man aged 30-40 years in good health and CMV-seronegative. CDR3 nucleotides: TGTGCCAGCAGCTGGGGAGGGAGGGGCGAAAAGCCCCTCATCCCCTACGAGCAGTACTTC. It yields the protein CASSWGGRGEKPLIPYEQYF.